The subject of this entry is one T cell receptor beta chain. Treatment meaning: oral pan-JAK inhibitor, 5-10 mg twice daily. The data belong to a study of CD8+ T cells in alopecia areata. Across the whole study: Treatment comprised oral tofacitinib, 5 to 10 mg twice daily, in treated patients.

Following RNA extraction, reverse transcription yielded cDNA that acted as the sequencing template. The repertoire was sequenced with immunoSEQ multiplex PCR; TCRdb's copy has only in-frame clones and lacks some. This table holds fewer than 150,000 clones, 58% found once. This TCR derives from a human donor with alopecia areata. This material consisted of CD8+ T cells sorted from blood, taken at week 4, from a patient treated with tofacitinib.

CDR3 nucleotide sequence: TGTGCCAGCAATGGCGAGGGCGGAAACATTCAGTACTTC. Translation gives CASNGEGGNIQYF. This sequence joins TRBV6-1 and TRBJ2-4; D possibly corresponds to TRBD2 (5 bases). The length of the CDR3 is 13 residues. Germline CDR1 reads MNHNS; CDR2 reads SASEGT. V lost 7 bases and J 6 bases, leaving 13 bases between the germline ends.